This entry lists 10 T cell receptor beta chains sequenced from one sample in a study of OX40 agonist ivuxolimab in advanced cancers. This table comes from immunoSEQ multiplex PCR, and its TCRdb copy is limited to in-frame clones, with some not included. The sample holds under 80,000 clones, approximately 93% seen once. Sequenced material: CD4+ or CD8+ T cells sorted from blood, taken in a trial of the OX40 agonist ivuxolimab. These receptors were taken from an adult with an advanced solid tumor such as melanoma, head and neck, liver or kidney cancer.

This rearrangement joins TRBV5-1 to TRBJ2-7, with 7 bases identical to TRBD1. The J segment lost 0 bases and the V segment lost 3 bases, leaving 6 bases of the junction unmatched. Germline assignment: CDR1 SGHRS and CDR2 YFSETQ. The CDR3 extends over 15 amino acids. Written as DNA, the CDR3 is TGCGCCAGCAGCTCAATAGGGGGCGCCTCCTACGAGCAGTACTTC. As protein: CASSSIGGASYEQYF.

This clone has only one observation. The gene calls are TRBV9 and TRBJ1-3; D is ambiguous. Per germline, CDR1 SGDLS and CDR2 YYNGEE. With 3 bases removed from V and 2 bases from J, the gap between germline ends came to 12 bases. The CDR3 is 15 residues long. The CDR3 sequence: CASSEGASAGNTIYF. The CDR3 DNA follows: TGTGCCAGCAGCGAAGGAGCGTCAGCTGGAAACACCATATATTTT.

This clone was observed once. The gene calls are TRBV5-5 and TRBJ2-1; TRBD2 matches 8 bases. The CDR3 runs 18 residues. The J segment lost 5 bases and the V segment lost 1 base, leaving 14 bases of the junction unmatched. CDR1 SGHKS and CDR2 YYEKEE come from the germline V gene (reference sequence). The CDR3 coding sequence is TGTGCCAGCAGCTTGCGAGCGGGAGAGATCCAAGGAAACAATGAGCAGTTCTTC. Its protein product is CASSLRAGEIQGNNEQFF.

This chain joins TRBV2 and TRBJ2-7; 7 bases align to TRBD1. In germline, CDR1 is SNHLY, CDR2 FYNNEI. Trimming cost V 8 bases and J 2 bases; bases outside gene matches: 6. The CDR3 is made up of 13 amino acids. CDR3 residues: CASSSGTAYEQYF. The CDR3 nucleotides read TGTGCCAGCTCTTCCGGGACAGCCTACGAGCAGTACTTC.

This rearrangement joins TRBV29-1 to TRBJ2-6; the D is unclear. Trimming took 4 bases from V and 1 from J, leaving 5 bases between them. The CDR3 runs 13 residues. Per germline, CDR1 SQVTM and CDR2 ANQGSEA. Written as DNA, the CDR3 is TGCAGCGTTGCGGCATCTGGGGCCAACGTCCTGACTTTC. Amino acid sequence: CSVAASGANVLTF.

The chain couples TRBV27 to TRBJ1-5; possible D gene TRBD1, 6 bases. The CDR3 extends over 15 amino acids. Germline CDR1 reads MNHEY; CDR2 reads SMNVEV (reference sequence). The V gene lost 8 bases and the J gene lost 0 bases, with 14 bases spanning the gap. CDR3 amino acids: CASATGTFSNQPQHF. As DNA, the CDR3 is TGTGCCAGCGCAACCGGGACATTTAGCAATCAGCCCCAGCATTTT.

The chain carries TRBV6-6 and TRBJ1-5, with D perhaps matching TRBD1 (6 bases). CDR3 length: 15 residues. CDR1 is MNHNY and CDR2 is SVGAGI in the germline V gene (reference sequence). The V gene lost 6 bases and the J gene lost 0 bases, with 12 bases spanning the gap. The CDR3 DNA reads as TGTGCCAGCAGAATCACAGGGAATAGCAATCAGCCCCAGCATTTT. Its translation: CASRITGNSNQPQHF.

The chain uses TRBV21-1 and TRBJ1-1; TRBD1 was called by the table and not checked on the DNA. TRBV21-1 corresponds to a pseudogene. The CDR3 is 14 amino acids. The chain's CDR3 is CASIRQGLSTEAFF. For the CDR3, the DNA is TGTGCCAGCATCAGACAGGGATTGAGCACTGAAGCTTTCTTT.

This clone was observed a handful of times. The V gene is TRBV29-1, the J gene TRBJ1-1; D is undetermined. The CDR3 length is 10 residues. CDR1 and CDR2 (germline): SQVTM, ANQGSEA. V dropped 4 bases and J dropped 8 bases, with 8 bases sitting between them. CDR3 sequence (DNA): TGCAGCGTTGTAGTAGGGGAAGCTTTCTTT. Translation: CSVVVGEAFF. The complete variable domain, with remaining parts taken from reference TRBV29-1 and TRBJ1-1, reads SAVISQKPSRDICQRGTSLTIQCQVDSQVTMMFWYRQQPGQSLTLIATANQGSEATYESGFVIDKFPISRPNLTFSTLTVSNMSPEDSSIYLCSVVVGEAFFGQGTRLTVV.

This sequence joins TRBV4-1 and TRBJ1-2; maybe TRBD1 (6 bases). The CDR3 has 16 residues. Trimming took off 4 bases at V and 4 bases at J, with 19 bases between the two ends. Germline assignment: CDR1 MGHRA and CDR2 YSYEKL. The CDR3 loop reads CASSPGQLPGGYGYTF. The CDR3 nucleotides read TGCGCCAGCAGCCCCGGACAGCTTCCTGGGGGCTATGGCTACACCTTC.